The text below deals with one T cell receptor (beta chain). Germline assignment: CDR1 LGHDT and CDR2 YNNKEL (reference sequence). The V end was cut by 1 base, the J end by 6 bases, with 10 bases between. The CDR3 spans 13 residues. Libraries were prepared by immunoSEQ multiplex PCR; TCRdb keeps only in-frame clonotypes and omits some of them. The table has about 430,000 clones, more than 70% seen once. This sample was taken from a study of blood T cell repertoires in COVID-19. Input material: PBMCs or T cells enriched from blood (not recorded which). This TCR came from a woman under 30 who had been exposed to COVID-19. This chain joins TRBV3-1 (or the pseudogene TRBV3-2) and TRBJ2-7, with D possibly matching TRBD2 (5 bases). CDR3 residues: CASSQASGGEQYF. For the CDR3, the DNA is TGTGCCAGCAGCCAAGCCAGTGGAGGCGAGCAGTACTTC.